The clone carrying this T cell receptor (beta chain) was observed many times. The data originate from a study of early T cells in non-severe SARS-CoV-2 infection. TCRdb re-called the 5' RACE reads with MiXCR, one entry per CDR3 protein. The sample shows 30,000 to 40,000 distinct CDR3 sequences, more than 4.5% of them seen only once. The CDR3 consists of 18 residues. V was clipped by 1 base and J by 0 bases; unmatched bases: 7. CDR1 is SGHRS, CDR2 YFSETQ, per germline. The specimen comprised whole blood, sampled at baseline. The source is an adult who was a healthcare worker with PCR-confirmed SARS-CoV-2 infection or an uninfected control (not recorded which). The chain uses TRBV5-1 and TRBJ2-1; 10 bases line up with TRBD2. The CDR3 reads CASSLSPSGSPSYNEQFF. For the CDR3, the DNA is TGCGCCAGCAGCTTGAGCCCTAGCGGGAGCCCCTCCTACAATGAGCAGTTCTTC.